A selection of T cell receptor beta chains follows, all from one sample in a study of shared clonotypes between healthy human individuals. The repertoire was sequenced with immunoSEQ multiplex PCR; TCRdb's copy has only in-frame clones and lacks some. There are around 510,000 clones in the sample; roughly 95% occur only once, and around 0.067% lies in the top ten. Sequenced input: naive CD4+ T cells sorted from blood. The source of these receptors is a woman aged 30 to 39 in good health. Each CDR3 is given with its conserved first and last residue. The D gene is left open where the match is weak. Part of the rows lack a size; the others show once, few, many or a class for expanded clones.

clone_size j_call d_call v_call cdr3_nt cdr3_aa
NA TRBJ2-7 NA TRBV18 TGTGCCAGCTCACCTACCTTTAGCTCCTACGAGCAGTACTTC CASSPTFSSYEQYF
NA TRBJ2-7 NA TRBV7-9 TGTGCCAGCAGCCGACACTACGAGCAGTACTTC CASSRHYEQYF
NA TRBJ1-2 TRBD1 TRBV5-1 TGCGCCAGCAGCTCGACAGGGGGTAATGGCTACACCTTC CASSSTGGNGYTF
once TRBJ2-7 NA TRBV28 TGTGCCAGCAGGGTAGCGCTTAGCTCCTACGAGCAGTACTTC CASRVALSSYEQYF
NA TRBJ1-4 NA TRBV20-1 TGCAGCGGCTCAACTAATGAAAAACTGTTTTTT CSGSTNEKLFF
NA TRBJ2-7 TRBD1 TRBV2 TGTGCCAGCACCCGGGACAGGAGGTCCTACGAGCAGCACTTC CASTRDRRSYEQHF
once TRBJ2-7 NA TRBV18 TGTGCCAGCTCACCACCCTCCTACTTCGGCCTCGAGCAGTACTTC CASSPPSYFGLEQYF
NA TRBJ2-7 NA TRBV18 TGTGCCAGCTCACCACCGGGGGGCGGCGGGGAGCAGTACTTC CASSPPGGGGEQYF
NA TRBJ2-2 NA TRBV7-8 TGTGCCAGCAGCTTGTCTGGGTCCTTGAACACCGGGGAGCTGTTTTTT CASSLSGSLNTGELFF
NA TRBJ2-1 NA TRBV2 TGTGCCAGCAGTGTCCTCCGGGCCTCCGACGCGAAGTTCTTC CASSVLRASDAKFF
NA TRBJ2-7 NA TRBV15 TGTGCCACCAGCAGAGAAGGAGGACACCTAGGCTACGAGCAGTACTTC CATSREGGHLGYEQYF
NA TRBJ2-1 NA TRBV28 TGTGCCACCTACAGTTGGCGGGACCACTCCTACAATGAGCAGTTCTTC CATYSWRDHSYNEQFF
NA TRBJ1-5 TRBD1 TRBV5-1 TGCGCCAGCAGCTTGGGAACAGGGGAGGGCGGTCAGCCCCAGCATTTT CASSLGTGEGGQPQHF
NA TRBJ2-1 NA TRBV10-3 TGTGCCATCAGTGACAGTTACAATGAGCAGTTCTTC CAISDSYNEQFF
once TRBJ2-2 NA TRBV11-3 TGTGCCAGCAGCTTAGAACCCCCGGGAAGGGGGAGTGGGACCGGGGAGCTGTTTTTT CASSLEPPGRGSGTGELFF
NA TRBJ2-7 TRBD2 TRBV10-3 TGTGCCGTGGCGGCTAGCGGGAGATCTAGCGACGAGCAGTACTTC CAVAASGRSSDEQYF
NA TRBJ1-2 NA TRBV11-2 TGTGCCAGCAGCTTTTCACAGGGACCTGGCTACACCTTC CASSFSQGPGYTF
NA TRBJ1-2 TRBD1 TRBV11-2 TGTGCCAGCAGCCTGACAGGGGGCGACGACTATGGCTACACCTTC CASSLTGGDDYGYTF
NA TRBJ1-2 NA TRBV19 TGTGCCAGTACTGCCCAGCACCTTATCAACTATGGCTACACCTTC CASTAQHLINYGYTF
once TRBJ2-1 TRBD2 TRBV5-1 TGCGCCAGCAGCCCCGGGACTAGCGGGGGAAGCTCCTACAATGAGCAGTTCTTC CASSPGTSGGSSYNEQFF
NA TRBJ2-7 NA TRBV2 TGTGCCAGCAGTGAATCTCGAGGGAATAACTACGAGCAGTACTTC CASSESRGNNYEQYF
NA TRBJ1-3 NA TRBV18 TGTGCCAGCTCAGGAAGACAATCCTCTGGAAACACCATATATTTT CASSGRQSSGNTIYF
NA TRBJ2-4 NA TRBV19 TGTGCCAGTAGTGTATATCACAGGGGACTTGGAAACATTCAGTACTTC CASSVYHRGLGNIQYF
NA TRBJ2-7 NA TRBV5-5 TGTGCCAGCAGCTTTACACTCTACGAGCAGTACTTC CASSFTLYEQYF
NA TRBJ2-7 NA TRBV5-5 TGTGCCAGCAGCCCGTCCTACGAGCAGTACTTC CASSPSYEQYF
NA TRBJ1-1 NA TRBV29-1 TGCAGCGCGGGGACCCCCGAAGCGACTGAAGCTTTCTTT CSAGTPEATEAFF
NA TRBJ2-2 TRBD2 TRBV12-5 TGTGCTAGTGGTTTGGTACTAGCGGGAGGGGGAGGCACCGGGGAGCTGTTTTTT CASGLVLAGGGGTGELFF
NA TRBJ1-5 TRBD1 TRBV27 TGTGCCAGCAGGCGGACAGGGAACCTGTATAGCAATCAGCCCCAGCATTTT CASRRTGNLYSNQPQHF
NA TRBJ2-3 TRBD2 TRBV7-9 TGTGCCAGCAGCTCGACGACTAGCGGCACCACAGATACGCAGTATTTT CASSSTTSGTTDTQYF
NA TRBJ2-7 NA TRBV7-2 TGTGCCAGCACCATCTCGACGGGCTCCTACGAGCAGTACTTC CASTISTGSYEQYF
NA TRBJ2-5 TRBD1 TRBV19 TGTGCCAGCAGGGGGATCGGGGAGCAGTACTTC CASRGIGEQYF
NA TRBJ1-5 NA TRBV28 TGTGCCAGCAGTACCTATGGACCGTCGGATAGCAATCAGCCCCAGCATTTT CASSTYGPSDSNQPQHF
NA TRBJ1-5 TRBD1 TRBV30 TGTGCCTGGACCGCGGGACAGGGAGCGACTCAGCCCCAGCATTTT CAWTAGQGATQPQHF
NA TRBJ1-4 NA TRBV30 TGTGCCTGGAGTTTATCCGGGGATAGACTGTTTTTT CAWSLSGDRLFF
NA TRBJ1-3 TRBD1 TRBV5-4 TGTGCCAGCAGCTCGGACAGGGGTCTCTCTGGAAACACCATATATTTT CASSSDRGLSGNTIYF
NA TRBJ2-3 NA TRBV19 TGTGCCAGTAGTCAGGGGACTGGGAATACGCAGTATTTT CASSQGTGNTQYF
NA TRBJ2-7 NA TRBV10-1 TGCGCCAGCAGTGAGTCGACTCCGGGGAAGCGGACTGGCTACGAGCAGTACTTC CASSESTPGKRTGYEQYF
NA TRBJ1-2 NA TRBV11-2 TGTGCCAGCAGCTTAGTCTACAGAGATAACTATGGCTACACCTTC CASSLVYRDNYGYTF
NA TRBJ2-2 NA TRBV11-2 TGTGCCAGCAGCTGGCAGTGGGCGGGCGGGGAGCTGTTTTTT CASSWQWAGGELFF
once TRBJ2-7 TRBD2 TRBV4-2 TGTGCCAGCAGCCAAGATCTTGTGAGCGGGAGGGGCTACCGGCAGTACTTC CASSQDLVSGRGYRQYF
NA TRBJ2-7 TRBD2 TRBV28 TGTGCCAGCAGTCAGGCTAGCGGGAGTATCTACGAGCAGTACTTC CASSQASGSIYEQYF
NA TRBJ2-7 TRBD1 TRBV5-1 TGCGCCAGCAGCCAACTGGGACAGGGGGTGGACGAGCAGTACTTC CASSQLGQGVDEQYF
NA TRBJ1-5 NA TRBV5-1 TGCGCCAGCAGCCTCGGGCCCAATTCGGATCAGCCCCAGCATTTT CASSLGPNSDQPQHF
NA TRBJ2-7 TRBD2 TRBV5-1 TGCGCCAGCAGCCCCGGGACTAGCGGGACCGAGCAGTACTTC CASSPGTSGTEQYF
NA TRBJ1-4 NA TRBV28 TGTGCCAGCAGCGTTCCGGGGGAAAAACTGTTTTTT CASSVPGEKLFF
NA TRBJ2-1 NA TRBV29-1 TGCAGCGTCCCCCGGAGCAATGAGCAGTTCTTC CSVPRSNEQFF
NA TRBJ2-7 NA TRBV11-2 TGTGCCAGCAGCTTAGTCTACGAGCAGTACTTC CASSLVYEQYF
NA TRBJ2-5 TRBD2 TRBV28 TGTGCCAGCACCGCACCCGTACTAGCGGGACCTGAAGAGACCCAGTACTTC CASTAPVLAGPEETQYF
NA TRBJ2-7 TRBD2 TRBV5-4 TGTGCCAGCAGCTTGTTAACTAGCGTCTCCTACGAGCAGTACTTC CASSLLTSVSYEQYF
once TRBJ2-4 TRBD1 TRBV6-5 TGTGCCAGCAGTTCGACAGGGGCGTGGGCCAAAAACATTCAGTACTTC CASSSTGAWAKNIQYF
NA TRBJ1-2 NA TRBV6-5 TGTGCCAGCAGTTACGAGGAGGGCTATGGCTACACCTTC CASSYEEGYGYTF
NA TRBJ1-1 NA TRBV19 TGTGCCAGTACATCGGGGCGGGGTCCGGTGAACACTGAAGCTTTCTTT CASTSGRGPVNTEAFF
NA TRBJ2-7 TRBD2 TRBV4-1 TGCGCCAGCAGCCAAGGGACTAGCGGATACTCCTACGAGCAGTACTTC CASSQGTSGYSYEQYF